This T cell receptor beta chain was sequenced during a study of OX40 agonist ivuxolimab in advanced cancers. Background for the entire study: Ivuxolimab was an agonistic, fully human IgG2 monoclonal antibody directed against OX40 (CD134), a costimulatory receptor. Prior anti-PD-1, anti-PD-L1 or anti-CTLA-4 therapy was permitted, and checkpoint inhibitors had been received by more than 35% of dose-escalation patients. Intravenous ivuxolimab was administered to patients every 2 weeks at six dose levels: 0.01, 0.1, 0.3, 1.5, 3 and 10 mg/kg. In the dose-escalation cohort, roughly 80% of patients were male, and the mean age was around 60 years, with a range of 23 to 79. Among the approximately 54 dose-escalation patients, about 19 had hepatocellular carcinoma, approximately 15 melanoma, 9 renal cell carcinoma and 9 head and neck cancer. Peripheral TCRbeta sequencing aimed to test whether ivuxolimab altered TCR sequence diversity and caused clonal T-cell expansion. Partial responses were achieved by three dose-escalation patients, of whom one had hepatocellular carcinoma and two had cutaneous melanoma. The paper describes the monotherapy dose-escalation part (N of about 55 patients) of the phase I trial of ivuxolimab. The paper's findings and limits, for the study overall: The antigen specificity of the clonally expanded peripheral T cells was not determined. In the 0.1-3.0 mg/kg groups, partial responders had among the lowest normalized peripheral clonal expansion, particularly in CD8+ T cells. Low levels of normalized T-cell clonal expansion were also shown by some nonresponding patients. On average, CD8+ T cells showed more expanded clones than CD4+ T cells after ivuxolimab. At doses of 0.1 to 3.0 mg/kg, clonal expansion of both CD4+ and CD8+ T cells in blood was seen between baseline and week 6.

Patients with autoimmune disease history or receiving systemic immunosuppression were excluded from the trial. In every dose cohort, peripheral blood was drawn for TCR sequencing at baseline, cycle 4 day 1, and cycle 7 day 1. Samples came from an open-label, multicenter, first-in-human phase I dose-escalation trial of ivuxolimab. Adults with locally advanced or metastatic melanoma, renal cell, hepatocellular, or head and neck squamous cell carcinoma were enrolled in the trial. Before TCR sequencing, CD4+ T cells and CD8+ T cells were sorted from peripheral blood as separate populations. Notes on this clone: The specificity of this receptor is unknown. Per-base quality was not reported, and no clone a single base away is much larger than it.

V gives up 0 bases and J gives up 3 bases, and the segment between their germline ends measures 9 bases. The CDR3 numbers 14 residues from cysteine through phenylalanine. Only CDR3 DNA remains: 42 bases, in frame from the first base. CDR1 is given as MGHRA and CDR2 as YSYEKL, both from the germline V gene. For sequencing of the TCRbeta CDR3 region, genomic DNA was extracted from the sorted cells. TCRbeta CDR3 regions were sequenced using the immunoSEQ Assay. This immuneACCESS table, as held by TCRdb, lists in-frame sequences with V and J called but not all clones. Of the missing ones, under half trace to an unresolved V gene in checked studies; the others have no known cause. The sample records 50,000 to 65,000 clones, about 91% of which are singletons. The ten largest clonotypes hold 8.5% to 9% of the sample.

The TCR was taken from an adult with an advanced solid tumor such as melanoma, head and neck, liver or kidney cancer. Sequenced material: CD4+ or CD8+ T cells sorted from blood, taken in a trial of the OX40 agonist ivuxolimab. The rearrangement joined TRBV4-1 to TRBJ2-7, and the D gene may be TRBD2, 6 bases matching. The sequence in DNA is TGCGCCAGCAGCCAAGAAGGAGGGAACTACGAGCAGTACTTC. It codes for CASSQEGGNYEQYF.